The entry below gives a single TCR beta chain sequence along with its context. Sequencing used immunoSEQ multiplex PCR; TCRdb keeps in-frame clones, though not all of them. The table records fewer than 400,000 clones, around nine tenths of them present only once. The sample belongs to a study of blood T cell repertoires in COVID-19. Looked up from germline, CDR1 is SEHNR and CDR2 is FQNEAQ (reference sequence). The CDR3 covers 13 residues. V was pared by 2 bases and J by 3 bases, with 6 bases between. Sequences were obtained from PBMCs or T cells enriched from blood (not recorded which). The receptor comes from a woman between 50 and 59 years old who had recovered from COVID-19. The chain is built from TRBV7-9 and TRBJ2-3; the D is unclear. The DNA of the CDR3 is TGTGCCAGCAGCTTAAGTCGGACAGATACGCAGTATTTT. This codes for CASSLSRTDTQYF.